The 15 T cell receptor beta chains listed next were all sequenced from one sample in a study of blood T cell repertoires in COVID-19. Clones were read by immunoSEQ multiplex PCR, and TCRdb kept only the in-frame ones, dropping some. The top ten clones hold approximately 0.94% of a sample with around 250,000 clones, around nine tenths of them seen once. Sequences were obtained from peripheral blood. The origin of the receptors is a woman aged 40 to 50 who had recovered from COVID-19.

This chain uses TRBV25-1 with TRBJ2-7, with D perhaps TRBD2 (5 bases). CDR1 and CDR2 (germline): MGHDK, SYGVNS. Trimming took 5 bases from V and 3 from J, leaving 8 bases between them. The CDR3 covers 12 residues. Here the CDR3 reads CASSYEGYEQYF. The CDR3, as DNA: TGTGCCAGCAGTTACGAGGGCTACGAGCAGTACTTC.

This chain connects TRBV6-5 to TRBJ2-7; TRBD2 matches at 7 bases. The CDR3 has 15 amino acids. V trimming: 2 bases; J trimming: 5 bases; junction bases outside the gene matches: 9. Germline V gene data show CDR1 as MNHEY and CDR2 as SVGAGI. CDR3 sequence: CASSYGGGLFHEQYF. The CDR3 nucleotides read TGTGCCAGCAGTTACGGGGGAGGGTTATTCCACGAGCAGTACTTC.

The genes are TRBV28 and TRBJ2-3; maybe TRBD2 (6 bases). CDR1 MDHEN and CDR2 SYDVKM come from the germline V gene. The CDR3 extends over 18 amino acids. V was trimmed by 2 bases and J by 0 bases, leaving 18 bases between them. The CDR3 bases are TGTGCCAGCAGTTTAGGCGGGACCGCCGGGGTAAGCACAGATACGCAGTATTTT. Protein product: CASSLGGTAGVSTDTQYF.

The chain carries TRBV27 and TRBJ2-2; tentatively, D is TRBD1 (5 bases). The V and J ends lost 0 bases and 9 bases respectively, with 14 bases between them. The CDR3 loop spans 15 amino acids. In germline, CDR1 is MNHEY, CDR2 SMNVEV (reference sequence). CDR3 residues: CASSLSPDTWRELFF. The CDR3 coding sequence is TGTGCCAGCAGTTTATCACCGGACACCTGGCGGGAGCTGTTTTTT.

The rearrangement links TRBV24-1 to TRBJ2-3, with D possibly being TRBD2 (5 bases). The V end lost 4 bases, the J end lost 2 bases, and 18 bases lay between the germline ends. This CDR3 comprises 17 residues. Germline V gene lookup returns CDR1 KGHDR and CDR2 SFDVKD. Written as DNA, the CDR3 is TGTGCCACCAGTGACCCACGACTTGACGGGAACACAGATACGCAGTATTTT. The encoded protein is CATSDPRLDGNTDTQYF.

This rearrangement joins TRBV6-5 to TRBJ2-2; TRBD2 aligns across 7 bases. Per the germline V gene, CDR1 is MNHEY and CDR2 is SVGAGI. The CDR3 has 15 residues. The ends lost 6 bases at V and 3 bases at J; junction bases unmatched: 7. The chain's CDR3 is CASSRGGVDTGELFF. The DNA for the CDR3 is TGTGCCAGCAGCCGGGGAGGGGTGGACACCGGGGAGCTGTTTTTT.

The chain recombines TRBV6-5 with TRBJ2-2, with 8 bases aligning to TRBD2. From germline, CDR1 is MNHEY and CDR2 SVGAGI. This CDR3 region has 13 residues. V lost 6 bases to trimming and J lost 4 bases; unmatched junction nucleotides: 1. CDR3 DNA: TGTGCCAGCAGGGCGGGGGGCACCGGGGAGCTGTTTTTT. It is translated as CASRAGGTGELFF.

The chain carries TRBV28 and TRBJ1-1; D might be TRBD1 (5 bases). This CDR3 is built from 18 residues. Germline CDR1 MDHEN, CDR2 SYDVKM. Deletions cut 3 bases from V and 2 bases from J, with 22 bases between. CDR3: CASSFLVPTAGLNTEAFF. The CDR3 region has the DNA TGTGCCAGCAGTTTTTTAGTCCCCACGGCGGGACTAAACACTGAAGCTTTCTTT.

The gene calls are TRBV30 and TRBJ1-1; possible D gene TRBD1, 5 bases. V was clipped by 3 bases and J by 3 bases, with 11 bases between them. This CDR3 spans 13 amino acids. Germline CDR1 is GTSNPN and CDR2 is SVGIG (reference sequence). CDR3 sequence reads: CAWRSQGDTEAFF. DNA of the CDR3: TGTGCCTGGAGGTCGCAGGGCGACACTGAAGCTTTCTTT.

The CDR3 DNA follows: TGTGCCAGCAGTTTAACCGGGATTGGGTCGGGCAAAGAGACCCAGTACTTC. Translating gives CASSLTGIGSGKETQYF. This chain uses TRBV27 with TRBJ2-5; D is perhaps TRBD2 (5 bases). From germline, CDR1 is MNHEY and CDR2 SMNVEV (reference sequence). The V end lost 2 bases, the J end lost 3 bases, and 19 bases lay between the germline ends. The CDR3 length is 17 residues.

This clone occurred a few times. This chain joins TRBV27 and TRBJ1-1; possibly TRBD1 for D (5 bases). The CDR3 is 15 residues long. Trimming left V 6 bases short and J 2 bases short, with 16 bases between. Germline CDR1 is MNHEY and CDR2 is SMNVEV (reference sequence). Here the CDR3 DNA reads TGTGCCAGCAGGGGACCCAGGACTACAAACACTGAAGCTTTCTTT. As protein: CASRGPRTTNTEAFF.

This sequence joins TRBV19 and TRBJ2-1; 9 bases are shared with TRBD2. CDR3 length equals 18 residues. The germline V gene encodes CDR1 LNHDA and CDR2 SQIVND (reference sequence). Trimming cost V 3 bases and J 6 bases; bases outside gene matches: 15. The chain's CDR3 is CASSMGERGLAGRNEQFF. Written as DNA, the CDR3 is TGTGCCAGTAGTATGGGGGAGAGAGGGCTAGCGGGGCGCAATGAGCAGTTCTTC.

The rearrangement links TRBV11-3 to TRBJ2-5; D remains unclear. This CDR3 has 15 residues. Germline CDR1 reads SGHNT; CDR2 reads YENEEA. Trimming took off 5 bases at V and 5 bases at J, with 18 bases between the two ends. CDR3 sequence reads: CASSELIRFPETQYF. The CDR3 nucleotides read TGTGCCAGCAGCGAGCTAATTCGCTTTCCGGAGACCCAGTACTTC.

The J gene is TRBJ2-1, the V gene TRBV28, with 14 bases lining up with TRBD2. Trimming took 6 bases from V and 10 from J; bases not matched to a gene: 8. CDR1 and CDR2 from the germline V gene are MDHEN and SYDVKM. The CDR3 consists of 15 residues. CDR3 in DNA: TGTGCCAGCAGGGGAGGGACTAGCGGGAGTGAGGAGCAGTTCTTC. Protein: CASRGGTSGSEEQFF.

The chain joins TRBV2 to TRBJ1-4; D uncertain. Germline V CDR1 and CDR2: SNHLY, FYNNEI. V was pared by 3 bases and J by 4 bases, with 12 bases between. CDR3 length: 15 amino acids. This CDR3 reads CASSEWSGSNEKLFF. CDR3 DNA sequence: TGTGCCAGCAGTGAGTGGAGTGGGAGTAATGAAAAACTGTTTTTT.